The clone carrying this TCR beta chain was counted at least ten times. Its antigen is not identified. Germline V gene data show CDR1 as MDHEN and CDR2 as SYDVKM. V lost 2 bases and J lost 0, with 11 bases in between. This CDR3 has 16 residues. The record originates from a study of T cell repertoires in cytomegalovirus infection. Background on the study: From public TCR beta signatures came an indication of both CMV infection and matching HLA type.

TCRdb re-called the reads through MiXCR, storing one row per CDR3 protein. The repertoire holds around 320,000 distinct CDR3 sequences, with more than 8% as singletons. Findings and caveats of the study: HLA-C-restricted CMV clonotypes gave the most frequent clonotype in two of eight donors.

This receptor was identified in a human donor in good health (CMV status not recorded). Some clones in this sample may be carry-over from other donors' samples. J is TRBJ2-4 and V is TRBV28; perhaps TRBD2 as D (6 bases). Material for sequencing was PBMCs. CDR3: CASSLRREIAKNIQYF. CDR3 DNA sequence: TGTGCCAGCAGTTTAAGGCGGGAAATAGCCAAAAACATTCAGTACTTC.